This TCR beta chain derives from a study of control samples from healthy donors and cancer patients. Sequencing used immunoSEQ multiplex PCR; TCRdb keeps in-frame clones, though not all of them. Counted here are fewer than 85,000 clones, 91% occurring once; the ten biggest clones make up approximately 14%. Between the trimmed V and J ends, which lost 2 bases and 3 bases, there was a span of 17 bases. Germline V gene lookup returns CDR1 LNHDA and CDR2 SQIVND (reference sequence). The CDR3 is 17 residues long. This sequence was found in a man aged 25-40 years in good health. This rearrangement joins TRBV19 to TRBJ1-5, with D tentatively TRBD1 (6 bases). The sample taken for sequencing was blood. The CDR3 DNA sequence: TGTGCCAGTAGTATAAGTGGGGCGGGGGGCTTCAATCAGCCCCAGCATTTT. This gives the protein CASSISGAGGFNQPQHF.